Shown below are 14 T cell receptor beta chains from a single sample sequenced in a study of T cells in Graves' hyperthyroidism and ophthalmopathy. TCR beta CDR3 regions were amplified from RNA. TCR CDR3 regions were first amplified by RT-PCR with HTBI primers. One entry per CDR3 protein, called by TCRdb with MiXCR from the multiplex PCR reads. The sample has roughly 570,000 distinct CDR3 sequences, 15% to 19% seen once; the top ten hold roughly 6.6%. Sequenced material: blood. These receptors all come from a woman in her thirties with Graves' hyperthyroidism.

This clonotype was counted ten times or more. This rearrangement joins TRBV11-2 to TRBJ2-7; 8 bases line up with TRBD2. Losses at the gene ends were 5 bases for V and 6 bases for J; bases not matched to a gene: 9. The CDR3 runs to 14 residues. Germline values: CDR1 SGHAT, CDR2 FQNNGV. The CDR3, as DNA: TGTGCCAGCAGCCACCTCGGACTAGCACCCGAGCAGTACTTC. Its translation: CASSHLGLAPEQYF. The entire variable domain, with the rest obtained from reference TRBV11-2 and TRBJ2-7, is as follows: EAGVAQSPRYKIIEKRQSVAFWCNPISGHATLYWYQQILGQGPKLLIQFQNNGVVDDSQLPKDRFSAERLKGVDSTLKIQPAKLEDSAVYLCASSHLGLAPEQYFGPGTRLTVT.

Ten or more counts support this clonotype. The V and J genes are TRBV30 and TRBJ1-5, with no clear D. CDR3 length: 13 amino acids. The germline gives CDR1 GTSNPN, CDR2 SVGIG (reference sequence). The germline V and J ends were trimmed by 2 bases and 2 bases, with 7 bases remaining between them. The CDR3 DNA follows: TGTGCCTGGAGTATGGAAGGCAATCAGCCCCAGCATTTT. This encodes CAWSMEGNQPQHF.

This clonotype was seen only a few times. DNA of the CDR3: TGTGCCAGCAGTTACCGCCGAAATAACTATGGCTACACCTTC. Translation gives CASSYRRNNYGYTF. The J gene is TRBJ1-2, the V gene TRBV6-6; the D is unclear. Germline V gives CDR1 MNHNY, CDR2 SVGAGI (reference sequence). The CDR3 covers 14 residues. Trimming took 2 bases from V and 1 from J, leaving 8 bases between them.

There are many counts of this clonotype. CDR3 DNA sequence: TGTGCCAGCAGCCAAACGACCAGGGGGGCTAATGAGCAGTTCTTC. This codes for CASSQTTRGANEQFF. This sequence joins TRBV3-1 and TRBJ2-1; TRBD1 is a possible D gene (7 bases). The CDR3 covers 15 residues. The V end lost 2 bases, the J end lost 7 bases, and 15 bases lay between the germline ends. The germline V gene has CDR1 LGHDT and CDR2 YNNKEL (reference sequence).

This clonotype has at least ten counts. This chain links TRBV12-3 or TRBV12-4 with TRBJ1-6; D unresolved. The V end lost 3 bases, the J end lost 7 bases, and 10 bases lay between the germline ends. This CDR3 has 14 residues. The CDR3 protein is CASSLRGMNSPLHF. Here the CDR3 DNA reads TGTGCCAGCAGTTTGCGGGGAATGAATTCACCCCTCCACTTT.

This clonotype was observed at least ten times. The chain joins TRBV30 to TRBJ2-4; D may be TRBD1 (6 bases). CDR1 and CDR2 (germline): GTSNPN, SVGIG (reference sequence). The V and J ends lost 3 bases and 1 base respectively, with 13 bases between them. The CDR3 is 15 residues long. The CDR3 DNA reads TGTGCCTGGAGACCAACAGGGTTCGCCAAAAACATTCAGTACTTC. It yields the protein CAWRPTGFAKNIQYF.

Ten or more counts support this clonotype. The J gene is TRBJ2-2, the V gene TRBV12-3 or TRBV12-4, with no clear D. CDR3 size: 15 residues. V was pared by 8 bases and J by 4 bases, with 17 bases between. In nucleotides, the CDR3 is TGTGCCAGCTTGCCCGAATTAAGTCTCACCGGGGAGCTGTTTTTT. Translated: CASLPELSLTGELFF.

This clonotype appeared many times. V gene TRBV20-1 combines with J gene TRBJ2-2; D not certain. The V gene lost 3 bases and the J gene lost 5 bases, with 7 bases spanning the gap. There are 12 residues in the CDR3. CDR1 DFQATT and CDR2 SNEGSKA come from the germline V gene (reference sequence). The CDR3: CSARQTTGELFF. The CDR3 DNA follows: TGCAGTGCTAGGCAGACAACCGGGGAGCTGTTTTTT.

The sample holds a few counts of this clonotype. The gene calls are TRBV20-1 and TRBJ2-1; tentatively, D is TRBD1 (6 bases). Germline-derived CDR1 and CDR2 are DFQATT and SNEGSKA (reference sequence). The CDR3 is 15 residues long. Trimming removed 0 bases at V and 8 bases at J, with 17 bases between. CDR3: CSAREVRGRGDEQFF. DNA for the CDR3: TGCAGTGCTAGAGAGGTTAGGGGGAGAGGAGATGAGCAGTTCTTC.

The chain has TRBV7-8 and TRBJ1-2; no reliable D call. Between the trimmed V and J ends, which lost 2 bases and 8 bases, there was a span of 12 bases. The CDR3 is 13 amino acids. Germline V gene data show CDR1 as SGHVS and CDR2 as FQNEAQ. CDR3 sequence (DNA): TGTGCCAGCAGCTTAAGTTTGGGAGCCGGCTACACCTTC. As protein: CASSLSLGAGYTF. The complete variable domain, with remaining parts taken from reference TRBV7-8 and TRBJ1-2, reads GAGVSQSPRYKVAKRGQDVALRCDPISGHVSLFWYQQALGQGPEFLTYFQNEAQLDKSGLPSDRFFAERPEGSVSTLKIQRTQQEDSAVYLCASSLSLGAGYTFGSGTRLTVV.

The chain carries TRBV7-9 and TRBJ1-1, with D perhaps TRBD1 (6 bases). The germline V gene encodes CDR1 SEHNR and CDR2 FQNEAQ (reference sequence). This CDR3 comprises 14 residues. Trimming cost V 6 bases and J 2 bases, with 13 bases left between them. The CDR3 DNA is TGTGCCAGCAGGAGGGCACAGGGAAACACTGAAGCTTTCTTT. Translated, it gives CASRRAQGNTEAFF.

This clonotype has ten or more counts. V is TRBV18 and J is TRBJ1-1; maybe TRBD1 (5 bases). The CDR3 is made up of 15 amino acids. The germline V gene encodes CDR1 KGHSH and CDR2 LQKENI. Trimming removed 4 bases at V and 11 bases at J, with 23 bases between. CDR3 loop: CASSLPSGAGLEAFF. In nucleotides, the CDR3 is TGTGCCAGCTCACTTCCCTCCGGGGCCGGGCTAGAGGCTTTCTTT.

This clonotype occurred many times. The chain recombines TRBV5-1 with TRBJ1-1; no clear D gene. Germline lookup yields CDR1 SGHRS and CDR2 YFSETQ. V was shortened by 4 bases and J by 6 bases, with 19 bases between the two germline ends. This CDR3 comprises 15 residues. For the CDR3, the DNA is TGCGCCAGCAGCGCCCTCGGCAGTCACGCGGCTGAAGCTTTCTTT. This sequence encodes CASSALGSHAAEAFF.

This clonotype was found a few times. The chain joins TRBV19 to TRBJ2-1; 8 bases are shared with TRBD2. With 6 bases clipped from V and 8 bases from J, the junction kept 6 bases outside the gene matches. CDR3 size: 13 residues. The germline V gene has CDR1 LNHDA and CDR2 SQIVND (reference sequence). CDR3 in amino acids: CASRNSGIDEQFF. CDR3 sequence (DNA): TGTGCCAGTAGGAATAGCGGGATTGATGAGCAGTTCTTC.